The rows below give T cell receptor beta chains drawn from one sample of a study of early T cells in non-severe SARS-CoV-2 infection. Via MiXCR, TCRdb re-called the 5' RACE reads, giving one row per CDR3 protein. The table lists under 65,000 distinct CDR3 sequences, 12% of them singletons. Sequencing input: whole blood. The receptors originated from an adult who was a healthcare worker with PCR-confirmed SARS-CoV-2 infection or an uninfected control (not recorded which). CDR3s include the opening cysteine and the closing phenylalanine or tryptophan. D genes are given only for firm matches. Clone size, where shown, is once, few, many, or a class for clones that have expanded.

D,V,length,size,J,CDR3,DNA
TRBD2,TRBV5-4,15,many,TRBJ2-7,CASSQATSGNYEQYF,TGTGCCAGCAGCCAAGCGACTAGCGGGAACTACGAGCAGTACTTC
NA,TRBV29-1,12,NA,TRBJ2-2,CSVGQYTGELFF,TGCAGCGTTGGACAGTACACCGGGGAGCTGTTTTTT
NA,TRBV4-1,11,NA,TRBJ2-2,CASSQELELFF,TGCGCCAGCAGCCAAGAACTCGAGCTGTTTTTT
NA,TRBV28,17,few,TRBJ1-3,CASRTNRDRLSGNTIYF,TGTGCCAGCCGAACAAATCGTGACAGATTGTCTGGAAACACCATATATTTT
NA,TRBV7-2,14,NA,TRBJ2-4,CASSLEGTKNIQYF,TGTGCCAGCAGCTTAGAAGGGACCAAAAACATTCAGTACTTC
TRBD2,TRBV6-6,16,few,TRBJ2-2,CASSYSTGGSTGELFF,TGTGCCAGCAGTTACTCGACGGGAGGGTCCACCGGGGAGCTGTTTTTT
NA,TRBV29-1,12,many,TRBJ2-1,CSVGQGGNEQFF,TGCAGCGTTGGGCAGGGGGGGAATGAGCAGTTCTTC
NA,TRBV19,14,many,TRBJ2-2,CASSGRSYTGELFF,TGTGCCAGCTCGGGTCGATCGTACACCGGGGAGCTGTTTTTT
TRBD2,TRBV20-1,16,NA,TRBJ2-1,CSATRTGGPPYNEQFF,TGCAGTGCCACTAGGACGGGGGGACCCCCCTACAATGAGCAGTTCTTC
TRBD1,TRBV10-3,18,NA,TRBJ2-6,CAISAFGQGANGANVLTF,TGTGCCATCAGTGCCTTCGGACAGGGGGCTAATGGGGCCAACGTCCTGACTTTC
NA,TRBV7-6,13,many,TRBJ1-1,CASSFGGSTEAFF,TGTGCCAGCAGCTTCGGGGGAAGCACTGAAGCTTTCTTT